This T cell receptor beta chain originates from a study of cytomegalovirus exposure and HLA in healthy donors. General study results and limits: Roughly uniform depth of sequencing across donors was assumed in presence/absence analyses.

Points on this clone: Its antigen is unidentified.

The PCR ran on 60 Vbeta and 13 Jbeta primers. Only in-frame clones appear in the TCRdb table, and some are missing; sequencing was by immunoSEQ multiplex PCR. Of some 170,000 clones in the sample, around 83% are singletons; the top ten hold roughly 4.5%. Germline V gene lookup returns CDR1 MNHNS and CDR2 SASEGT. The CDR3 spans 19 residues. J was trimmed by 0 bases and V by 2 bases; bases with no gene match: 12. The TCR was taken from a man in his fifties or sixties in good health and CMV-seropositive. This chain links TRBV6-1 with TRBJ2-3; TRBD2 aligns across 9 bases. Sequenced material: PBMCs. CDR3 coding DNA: TGTGCCAGCAGTGAAAGGCGACTAGCGGAGATTTATAGCACAGATACGCAGTATTTT. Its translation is CASSERRLAEIYSTDTQYF.